These 16 T cell receptor beta chains were sequenced from one sample in a study of shared clonotypes between healthy human individuals. Data came from immunoSEQ multiplex PCR; TCRdb stores just in-frame clones and leaves some out. The repertoire holds about half a million clones, 79% seen once, with approximately 12% in the top ten. Source material: PBMCs. Source of these receptors: a woman aged 40 to 50 in good health. Some clones in this sample may be carry-over from other donors' samples.

The V call is TRBV7-9, the J call TRBJ2-1; the match to TRBD2 covers 9 bases. The CDR3 covers 19 residues. J lost 3 bases, V lost 4 bases, and 16 bases had no gene match. Germline CDR1 is SEHNR and CDR2 is FQNEAQ (reference sequence). The CDR3 sequence: CASSSPRLGGRAGYNEQFF. The CDR3 nucleotides read TGTGCCAGCAGCTCTCCAAGACTTGGCGGGAGGGCCGGCTACAATGAGCAGTTCTTC. Full variable domain (missing parts from reference TRBV7-9 and TRBJ2-1): DTGVSQNPRHKITKRGQNVTFRCDPISEHNRLYWYRQTLGQGPEFLTYFQNEAQLEKSRLLSDRFSAERPKGSFSTLEIQRTEQGDSAMYLCASSSPRLGGRAGYNEQFFGPGTRLTVL.

The rearrangement uses TRBV9 and TRBJ1-1; TRBD1 is a possible D gene (6 bases). V shed 5 bases and J shed 1 base, with 9 bases lying between them. The germline V gene has CDR1 SGDLS and CDR2 YYNGEE. The CDR3 is 13 amino acids. The CDR3, as DNA: TGTGCCAGCAGAAGGACAGAGAACACTGAAGCTTTCTTT. Encoded protein: CASRRTENTEAFF.

V usage is TRBV5-6 and J usage is TRBJ2-5; a weak D match, TRBD2 (5 bases). Deletions cut 1 base from V and 4 bases from J, with 17 bases between. The CDR3 is made up of 16 amino acids. Germline loops: CDR1 SGHDT, CDR2 YYEEEE. The CDR3 DNA is TGTGCCAGCAGCTTGTGGCCGGGATTTCCCCCAGAGACCCAGTACTTC. This translates into CASSLWPGFPPETQYF.

J is TRBJ1-1 and V is TRBV6-1; a weak D match, TRBD1 (5 bases). Trimming took 2 bases from V and 4 from J, leaving 11 bases between them. CDR3 length: 14 amino acids. Per the germline V gene, CDR1 is MNHNS and CDR2 is SASEGT. CDR3 nucleotides: TGTGCCAGCAGTGAAATGGGGCTTGGCACTGAAGCTTTCTTT. The encoded protein is CASSEMGLGTEAFF.

V and J are TRBV27 and TRBJ2-3; 8 bases are shared with TRBD1. J was trimmed by 6 bases and V by 5 bases; bases with no gene match: 13. The germline V gene has CDR1 MNHEY and CDR2 SMNVEV (reference sequence). The CDR3 runs 16 residues. This chain's CDR3 is CASSPRIGQGPDTQYF. The DNA of the CDR3 is TGTGCCAGCAGTCCACGGATTGGACAGGGTCCCGATACGCAGTATTTT.

The gene calls are TRBV27 and TRBJ1-2; no firm D call. Germline V gene sequence: CDR1 MNHEY, CDR2 SMNVEV (reference sequence). V was cut by 4 bases and J by 1 base, with 13 bases left in between. The CDR3 totals 15 residues. The CDR3 loop is CASSSHSGLNYGYTF. Written as DNA, the CDR3 is TGTGCCAGCAGTTCCCACAGCGGACTTAACTATGGCTACACCTTC.

The chain joins TRBV5-1 to TRBJ2-3; TRBD2 might be the D (7 bases). V lost 6 bases, J lost 4 bases, and 12 bases lay in between. CDR3 length equals 13 residues. Germline CDR1 SGHRS, CDR2 YFSETQ. The CDR3 loop reads CASTQGGADTQYF. In DNA, the CDR3 is TGCGCCAGCACACAAGGGGGGGCAGATACGCAGTATTTT.

This clone has more than one count but fewer than ten. V and J are TRBV5-1 and TRBJ2-7; 7 nucleotides align to TRBD2. CDR3 length: 15 amino acids. The V and J ends lost 0 bases and 3 bases, in that order; junction bases with no gene match: 6. Germline loops: CDR1 SGHRS, CDR2 YFSETQ. DNA for the CDR3: TGCGCCAGCAGCTTGGATTCCGCGGGAGTCTACGAGCAGTACTTC. Translation: CASSLDSAGVYEQYF.

The chain has TRBV18 and TRBJ1-5; 8 positions agree with TRBD1. Germline lookup yields CDR1 KGHSH and CDR2 LQKENI. The CDR3 has 14 amino acids. V was clipped by 2 bases and J by 6 bases; unmatched bases: 3. CDR3 coding DNA: TGTGCCAGCTCACCAGGTGACAGGGGTCAGCCCCAGCATTTT. This encodes CASSPGDRGQPQHF.

The chain carries TRBV11-3 and TRBJ2-7, with 9 bases fitting TRBD1. Germline V gene lookup returns CDR1 SGHNT and CDR2 YENEEA. The length of the CDR3 is 14 residues. The V segment lost 2 bases and the J segment 6 bases; nucleotides outside the gene matches: 5. In nucleotides, the CDR3 is TGTGCCAGCAGCTTATGGGACAGGGTGCCCGAGCAGTACTTC. The encoded protein is CASSLWDRVPEQYF.

The J gene is TRBJ1-1, the V gene TRBV6-1; TRBD1 aligns across 7 bases. Germline V gene data show CDR1 as MNHNS and CDR2 as SASEGT. V lost 0 bases, J lost 6 bases, and 10 bases stayed unmatched. This CDR3 region has 16 residues. The chain's CDR3 is CASSEALGQGGSEAFF. The CDR3 DNA reads TGTGCCAGCAGTGAAGCGCTTGGGCAGGGGGGCTCTGAAGCTTTCTTT.

This chain joins TRBV6-5 and TRBJ2-7; 9 bases agree with TRBD2. CDR1 and CDR2 from the germline V gene are MNHEY and SVGAGI. The CDR3 runs 15 residues. After removal of 3 bases from V and 0 bases from J, the junction contained 3 bases not matched to a gene. CDR3 DNA sequence: TGTGCCAGCAGTTATGTTAGCGGGAGCTCCTACGAGCAGTACTTC. Amino acid sequence: CASSYVSGSSYEQYF.

This clone turned up a few times. The chain carries TRBV23-1 and TRBJ2-5; 9 nucleotides line up with TRBD1. TRBV23-1 qualifies as an ORF whose function is uncertain. V lost 2 bases and J lost 0; bases outside the gene matches: 7. The CDR3 covers 17 residues. The CDR3: CASSQGTGKRYQETQYF. Written as DNA, the CDR3 is TGCGCCAGCAGTCAAGGGACAGGGAAACGGTACCAAGAGACCCAGTACTTC.

The chain joins TRBV5-1 to TRBJ1-6; possible D gene TRBD1, 5 bases. The CDR3 has 16 residues. V lost 4 bases, J lost 0 bases, and 11 bases lay in between. Germline CDR1 reads SGHRS; CDR2 reads YFSETQ. CDR3: CASSISGSSYNSPLHF. The CDR3 DNA follows: TGCGCCAGCAGCATCTCAGGGAGCTCCTATAATTCACCCCTCCACTTT.

This chain joins TRBV5-6 and TRBJ1-6, with D unresolved. The CDR3 totals 14 residues. Trimming pared 0 bases from V and 7 bases from J, leaving 8 bases between. Per the germline V gene, CDR1 is SGHDT and CDR2 is YYEEEE. CDR3 sequence reads: CASSLGDYNSPLHF. CDR3 DNA sequence: TGTGCCAGCAGCTTGGGTGACTACAATTCACCCCTCCACTTT.

The chain has TRBV19 and TRBJ1-2; D possibly corresponds to TRBD1 (6 bases). Germline V gene lookup returns CDR1 LNHDA and CDR2 SQIVND (reference sequence). Trimming cost V 7 bases and J 2 bases, with 14 bases left between them. The CDR3 length is 14 residues. The CDR3 sequence: CASTPGQGNYGYTF. The DNA for the CDR3 is TGTGCCAGTACCCCAGGGCAGGGGAACTATGGCTACACCTTC.